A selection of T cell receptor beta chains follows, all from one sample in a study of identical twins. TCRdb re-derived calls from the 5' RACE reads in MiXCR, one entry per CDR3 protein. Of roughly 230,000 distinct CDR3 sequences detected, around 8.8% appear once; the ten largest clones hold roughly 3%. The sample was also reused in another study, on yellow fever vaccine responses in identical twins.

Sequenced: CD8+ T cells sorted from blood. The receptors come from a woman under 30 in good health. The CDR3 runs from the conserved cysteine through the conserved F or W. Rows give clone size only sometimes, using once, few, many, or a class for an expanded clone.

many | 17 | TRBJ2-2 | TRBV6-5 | CASSYPTTGEMTGELFF
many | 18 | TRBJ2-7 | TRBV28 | CASSLPPGQGASPYEQYF
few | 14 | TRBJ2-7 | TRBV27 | CASSSWTDTYEQYF
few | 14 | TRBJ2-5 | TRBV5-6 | CASSPGGVQETQYF
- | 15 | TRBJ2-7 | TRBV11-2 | CASSLGWTGPYEQYF
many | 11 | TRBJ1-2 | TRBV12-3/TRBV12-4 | CASWGTYGYTF
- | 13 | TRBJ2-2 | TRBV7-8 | CASSYTGAGELFF
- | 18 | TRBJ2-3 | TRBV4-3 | CASSQDLFSPSSTDTQYF
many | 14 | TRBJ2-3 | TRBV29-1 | CSTPGTSGGNTQYF
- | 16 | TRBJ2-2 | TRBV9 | CASSVGPLPGSGELFF
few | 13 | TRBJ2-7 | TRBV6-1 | CASRSGYSYEQYF
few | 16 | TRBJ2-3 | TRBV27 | CASGRSTQGGTDTQYF
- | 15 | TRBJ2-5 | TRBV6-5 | CASSYLGTGAETQYF
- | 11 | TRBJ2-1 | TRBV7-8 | CASTGYNEQFF
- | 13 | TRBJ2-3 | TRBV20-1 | CSAGGRNTDTQYF
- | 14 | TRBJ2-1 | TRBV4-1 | CASSQGLALNEQFF
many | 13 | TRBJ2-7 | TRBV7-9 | CASSSGSSYEQYF
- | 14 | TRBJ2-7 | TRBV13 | CASSLGRVPPEQYF
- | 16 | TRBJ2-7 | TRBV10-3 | CAINEGETGDGLGQYF
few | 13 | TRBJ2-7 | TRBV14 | CASSQVSRGEQYF
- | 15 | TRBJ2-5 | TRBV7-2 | CASSGIERPQETQYF
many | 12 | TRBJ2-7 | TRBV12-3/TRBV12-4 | CASSGQGDEQYF
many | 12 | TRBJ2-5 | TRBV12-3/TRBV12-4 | CASSTGAETQYF
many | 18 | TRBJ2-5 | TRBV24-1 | CATSESRAGMPTQETQYF
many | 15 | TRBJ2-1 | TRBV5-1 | CASSLKDPLYNEQFF
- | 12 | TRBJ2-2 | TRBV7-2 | CASSTLTGELFF
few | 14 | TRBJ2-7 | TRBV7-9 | CASTRGTGGYEQYF
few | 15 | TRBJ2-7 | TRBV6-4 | CASSFPGQGNYEQYF
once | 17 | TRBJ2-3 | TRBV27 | CASSLAAGYPPPDTQYF
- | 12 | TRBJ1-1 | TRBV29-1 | CSIEVRSAEAFF
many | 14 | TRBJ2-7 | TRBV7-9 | CASSLGAVSYEQYF
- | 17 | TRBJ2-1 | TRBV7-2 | CASSLAGLAGGSAEQFF
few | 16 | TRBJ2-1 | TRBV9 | CASSVAVGQELNEQFF
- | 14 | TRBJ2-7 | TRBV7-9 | CASSNDRLAYEQYF
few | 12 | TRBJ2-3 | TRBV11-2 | CASSLYSDTQYF